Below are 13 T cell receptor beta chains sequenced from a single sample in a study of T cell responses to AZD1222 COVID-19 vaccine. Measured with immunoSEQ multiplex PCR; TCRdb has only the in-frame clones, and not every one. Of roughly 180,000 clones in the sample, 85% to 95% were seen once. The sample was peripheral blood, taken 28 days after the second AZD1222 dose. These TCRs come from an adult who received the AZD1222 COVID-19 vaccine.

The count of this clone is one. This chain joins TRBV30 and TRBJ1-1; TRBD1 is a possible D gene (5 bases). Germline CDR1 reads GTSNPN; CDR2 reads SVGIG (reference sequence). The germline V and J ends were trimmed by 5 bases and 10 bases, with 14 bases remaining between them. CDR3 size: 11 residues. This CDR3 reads CAWQRDSPAFF. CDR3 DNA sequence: TGTGCCTGGCAACGGGACTCACCAGCTTTCTTT.

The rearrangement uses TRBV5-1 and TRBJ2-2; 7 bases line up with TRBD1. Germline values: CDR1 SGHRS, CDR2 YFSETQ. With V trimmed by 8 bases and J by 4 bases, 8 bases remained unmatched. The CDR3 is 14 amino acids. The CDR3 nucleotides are TGCGCCAGTAAGGAACAGGGGCCCACCGGGGAGCTGTTTTTT. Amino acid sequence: CASKEQGPTGELFF.

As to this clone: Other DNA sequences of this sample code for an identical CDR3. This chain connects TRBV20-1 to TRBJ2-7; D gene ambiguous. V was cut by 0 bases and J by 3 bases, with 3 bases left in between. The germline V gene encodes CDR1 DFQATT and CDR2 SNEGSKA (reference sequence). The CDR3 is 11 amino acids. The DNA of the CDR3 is TGCAGTGCTAGAGAGGGCTACGAGCAGTACTTC. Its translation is CSAREGYEQYF.

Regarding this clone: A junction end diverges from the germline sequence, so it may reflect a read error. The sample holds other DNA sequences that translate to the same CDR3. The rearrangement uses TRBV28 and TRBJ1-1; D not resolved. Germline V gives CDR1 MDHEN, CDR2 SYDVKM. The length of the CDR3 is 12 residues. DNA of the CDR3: TGTGCCAGCAGTTTAATGAACACTGAGGCTTTCTTT. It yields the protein CASSLMNTEAFF.

The CDR3 sequence: CASSNLQHYGYTF. The CDR3, as DNA: TGTGCCAGTAGTAATCTGCAGCACTATGGCTACACCTTC. V gene TRBV19 combines with J gene TRBJ1-2; no reliable D call. CDR1 LNHDA and CDR2 SQIVND come from the germline V gene (reference sequence). The CDR3 has 13 amino acids. Trimming cost V 4 bases and J 3 bases, with 9 bases left between them.

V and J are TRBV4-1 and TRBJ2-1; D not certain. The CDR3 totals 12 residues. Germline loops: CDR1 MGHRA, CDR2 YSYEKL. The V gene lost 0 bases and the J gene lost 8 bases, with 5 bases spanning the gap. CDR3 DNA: TGCGCCAGCAGCCAAGATTGGGATGAGCAGTTCTTC. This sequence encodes CASSQDWDEQFF.

CDR3 loop: CASSSGRVRSRMNTEAFF. In DNA, the CDR3 is TGTGCCAGCAGTTCCGGGAGGGTACGGAGCCGTATGAACACTGAAGCTTTCTTT. The rearrangement uses TRBV28 and TRBJ1-1, with no clear D. The V and J ends lost 4 bases and 0 bases respectively, with 21 bases between them. This CDR3 contains 18 residues. The germline gives CDR1 MDHEN, CDR2 SYDVKM.

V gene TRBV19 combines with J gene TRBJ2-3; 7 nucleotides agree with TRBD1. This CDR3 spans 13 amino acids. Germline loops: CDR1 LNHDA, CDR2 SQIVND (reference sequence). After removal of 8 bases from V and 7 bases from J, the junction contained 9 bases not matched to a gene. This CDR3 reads CASAQGNFNTQYF. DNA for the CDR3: TGTGCCAGTGCACAGGGGAACTTTAATACGCAGTATTTT.

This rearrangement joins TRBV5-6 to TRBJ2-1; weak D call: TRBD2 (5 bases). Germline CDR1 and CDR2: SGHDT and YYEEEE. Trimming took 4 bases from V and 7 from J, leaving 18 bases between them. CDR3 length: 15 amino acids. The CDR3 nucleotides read TGTGCCAGCAGCCCCTACACCCGTCCGGGGAATGAGCAGTTCTTC. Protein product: CASSPYTRPGNEQFF.

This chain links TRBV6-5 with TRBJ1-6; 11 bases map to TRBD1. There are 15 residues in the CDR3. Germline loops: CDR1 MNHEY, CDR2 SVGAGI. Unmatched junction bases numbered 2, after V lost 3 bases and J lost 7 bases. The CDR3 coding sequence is TGTGCCAGCAGTTATGGGGACAGGGGGAATTCACCCCTCCACTTT. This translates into CASSYGDRGNSPLHF.

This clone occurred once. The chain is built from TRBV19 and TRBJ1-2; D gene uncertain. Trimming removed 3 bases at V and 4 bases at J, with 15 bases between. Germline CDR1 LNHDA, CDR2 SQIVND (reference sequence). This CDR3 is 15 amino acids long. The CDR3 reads CASSIDASVGYGYTF. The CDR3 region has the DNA TGTGCCAGTAGTATCGACGCCTCCGTCGGCTATGGCTACACCTTC.

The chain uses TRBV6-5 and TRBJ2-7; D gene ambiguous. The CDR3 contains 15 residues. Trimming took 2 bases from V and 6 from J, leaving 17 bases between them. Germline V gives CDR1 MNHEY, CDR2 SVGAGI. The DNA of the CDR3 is TGTGCCAGCAGTTACCGTAAGACCTCCCTCCTCGAGCAGTACTTC. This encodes CASSYRKTSLLEQYF.

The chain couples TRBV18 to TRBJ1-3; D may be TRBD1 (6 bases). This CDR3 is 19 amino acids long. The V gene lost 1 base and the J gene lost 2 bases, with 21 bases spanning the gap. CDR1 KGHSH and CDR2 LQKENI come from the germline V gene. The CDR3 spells CASSPRPGLSGAAGNTIYF. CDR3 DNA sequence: TGTGCCAGCTCACCACGTCCGGGTTTATCGGGGGCTGCTGGAAACACCATATATTTT.